These 8 T cell receptor beta chains came from one sample sequenced in a study of blood T cell repertoires in COVID-19. The table came from immunoSEQ multiplex PCR; TCRdb's copy has only in-frame clones and leaves some out. This sample has around 87,000 clones, with approximately 90% found just once. The specimen sequenced was peripheral blood. All receptors come from a man aged 50-60 years with acute or convalescent COVID-19.

V and J are TRBV6-2 or TRBV6-3 and TRBJ1-2; D is possibly TRBD1 (6 bases). The CDR3 contains 14 residues. The V gene lost 2 bases and the J gene lost 0 bases, with 7 bases spanning the gap. The germline CDR1 and CDR2 sequences are MNHEY and SVGEGT. CDR3 amino acids: CASSYDRTNYGYTF. The CDR3 coding sequence is TGTGCCAGCAGTTACGACAGGACTAACTATGGCTACACCTTC.

This clone was picked up one time. This rearrangement joins TRBV11-1 to TRBJ1-4; no reliable D call. Germline V CDR1 and CDR2: SGHAT, FQDESV (reference sequence). Trimming stripped 2 bases from V and 4 bases from J, with 8 bases between. The CDR3 runs 14 residues. The CDR3 region is CASSLQSYNEKLFF. The CDR3 DNA follows: TGTGCCAGCAGCTTACAGTCGTATAATGAAAAACTGTTTTTT.

CDR3 in DNA: TGTGCCATAGGACAGGAAGCCCGCAATCAGCCCCAGCATTTT. Its translation is CAIGQEARNQPQHF. This chain joins TRBV19 and TRBJ1-5; TRBD1 agrees at 7 bases. CDR1 is LNHDA, CDR2 SQIVND, per germline (reference sequence). The CDR3 length is 14 residues. J lost 2 bases, V lost 10 bases, and 8 bases had no gene match.

In DNA, the CDR3 is TGTGCCAGCAGTGAGTCGGGCTCTGGAGCGGATGAGCAGTTCTTC. This translates into CASSESGSGADEQFF. The chain employs TRBV6-1 and TRBJ2-1; tentatively, D is TRBD2 (5 bases). Germline lookup yields CDR1 MNHNS and CDR2 SASEGT. Trimming removed 3 bases at V and 8 bases at J, with 17 bases between. The CDR3 totals 15 residues.

This clone was counted only a few times. This rearrangement joins TRBV20-1 to TRBJ2-7; 11 bases fit TRBD2. The CDR3 loop spans 16 amino acids. In germline, CDR1 is DFQATT, CDR2 SNEGSKA (reference sequence). With V trimmed by 3 bases and J by 6 bases, 13 bases remained unmatched. DNA for the CDR3: TGCAGTGCTAGTGGGCTAGCGGGGGGCTCTGTTCGCGAGCAGTACTTC. The encoded protein is CSASGLAGGSVREQYF.

This chain links TRBV28 with TRBJ1-2; 9 bases are a match to TRBD1. From germline, CDR1 is MDHEN and CDR2 SYDVKM. V lost 8 bases and J lost 8; bases outside the gene matches: 15. This CDR3 comprises 15 residues. The CDR3 reads CASQTLGQGGHGYTF. The CDR3 DNA reads as TGTGCCAGCCAAACGTTGGGACAGGGAGGTCACGGCTACACCTTC.

The gene calls are TRBV5-4 and TRBJ2-7; D possibly corresponds to TRBD2 (6 bases). V was shortened by 2 bases and J by 5 bases, with 8 bases between the two germline ends. The V gene's germline CDR1 is SGHNT and CDR2 YYREEE (reference sequence). The CDR3 totals 12 residues. The DNA for the CDR3 is TGTGCCAGCAGCTTCGGAGGGAACGAGCAGTACGTC. Protein product: CASSFGGNEQYV.

This chain's CDR3 is CASSFSMRNTEAFF. CDR3 nucleotides: TGTGCCAGCAGCTTTTCGATGAGGAACACTGAAGCTTTCTTT. The rearrangement uses TRBV5-4 and TRBJ1-1; no definite D call. The CDR3 length is 14 residues. Germline V lookup: CDR1 SGHNT, CDR2 YYREEE (reference sequence). Between the trimmed V and J ends, which lost 2 bases and 1 base, there was a span of 9 bases.